The T cell receptor beta chain described here comes from a study of cytomegalovirus exposure and HLA in healthy donors. This clone was counted only a few times. Germline V gene sequence: CDR1 MGHRA, CDR2 YSYEKL. The V end lost 1 base, the J end lost 3 bases, and 12 bases lay between the germline ends. The CDR3 spans 15 residues. The primer mix had 60 Vbeta and 13 Jbeta primers. Sequencing was performed with immunoSEQ multiplex PCR; in TCRdb, only in-frame clones are kept and a portion is missing. This sample has approximately 150,000 clones, with approximately 88% found just once. The V and J genes are TRBV4-1 and TRBJ1-1; a possible D gene is TRBD1 (6 bases). The sequencing sample was made of PBMCs. The source of this sequence is a woman in her 30s in good health and CMV-seronegative. For the CDR3, the DNA is TGCGCCAGCAGCCAAGGTAGGGGGAGGGACACTGAAGCTTTCTTT. Its protein is CASSQGRGRDTEAFF.